This entry describes one T cell receptor (beta chain). The antigen is not known. Using immunoSEQ multiplex PCR, the repertoire was profiled, and TCRdb retains in-frame clones only, with some absent. The sample gives about 16,000 clones, about two thirds of which show up once; 8% is in the top ten. The record originates from a study of chemoradiotherapy in HPV16-positive cancers. Notes on the study in general: Better recurrence-free survival went with HPV-responsive T-cell expansion in HPV16-positive patients. Non-HPV-specific T cells did not expand in tumors during treatment, whereas candidate HPV-specific clones and E7-related motifs did.

The CDR3 sequence is 13 residues long. Trimming took off 4 bases at V and 6 bases at J, with 12 bases between the two ends. Germline CDR1 and CDR2: MNHNY and SVGAGI (reference sequence). Repeated repertoire sampling spanned the course of chemoradiotherapy. This receptor was identified in a human donor with HPV-associated anogenital cancer. The chain uses TRBV6-6 and TRBJ1-1; D not resolved. The sequenced sample was tumor tissue, obtained from a patient who underwent chemoradiotherapy. The CDR3 region has the DNA TGTGCCAGCAGTTTAGAACGTGCCGCTGAAGCTTTCTTT. Its translation is CASSLERAAEAFF.